The present T cell receptor (beta chain) was sequenced within a study of molecular identifiers for immune sequencing clone quantification. Whole-study findings and limits: Barcode sharing among identical TCR molecules could make large clones appear smaller.

Bulk TCR library preparation followed previously described methods with listed TCR primers. TCRdb re-derived calls from the PCR reads in MiXCR, one entry per CDR3 protein. The sample consists of 45,000 to 65,000 distinct CDR3 sequences, less than 25% of them appearing once. Ten or more counts support this clonotype. Its antigen remains unidentified. The CD8+CD4-CCR7+CD45RA+ phenotype defined the sorted naive CD8 T cells. Looked up from germline, CDR1 is MNHEY and CDR2 is SVGEGT. Trimming removed 0 bases from V and 5 bases from J, with 5 bases in between. The CDR3 sequence is 12 residues long. Sample: naive CD8+ T cells from blood, with Jurkat cell RNA spiked in. Sample subset: FACS-sorted CD8+CD4-CCR7+CD45RA+ naive T cells. This chain joins TRBV6-2 or TRBV6-3 and TRBJ2-7; D remains ambiguous. This clonotype was obtained from a human donor in good health. Some libraries in this study had Jurkat cell RNA spiked in. The CDR3 sequence: CASSYSVHEQYF. The CDR3 DNA follows: TGTGCCAGCAGTTACTCGGTCCACGAGCAGTACTTC.